Presented here are 13 T cell receptor beta chains from one specimen sequenced in a study of T cell changes during pregnancy in multiple sclerosis (dated by TCRdb to 2018 to 2020). The library was generated by the immunoSEQ multiplex PCR assay. This is the immuneACCESS table as TCRdb keeps it, with only in-frame sequences that have V and J called. A part of the clones is gone; compared with another copy, unresolved V genes explain less than half, and the rest is unexplained. Recorded for this sample are fewer than 35,000 clones; roughly 90% of them occurred a single time. The ten largest clones represent roughly 0.58% of the sample. Sequenced here: CD4+ T cells from peripheral blood mononuclear cells, sampled in the third trimester of pregnancy. These TCRs come from a female donor in good health, enrolled as a control in a pregnancy study.

V gene TRBV18 combines with J gene TRBJ2-5; 8 bases are a match to TRBD1. Germline V gene sequence: CDR1 KGHSH, CDR2 LQKENI. V trimming: 2 bases; J trimming: 5 bases; junction bases outside the gene matches: 4. This CDR3 is built from 14 residues. The CDR3 region has the DNA TGTGCCAGCTCACCAGCAGGGGGCCAGGAGACCCAGTACTTC. Translated, it gives CASSPAGGQETQYF.

This chain connects TRBV18 to TRBJ2-1; the match to TRBD2 covers 8 bases. With 5 bases clipped from V and 8 bases from J, the junction kept 11 bases outside the gene matches. The CDR3 is 15 amino acids. Germline V gene lookup returns CDR1 KGHSH and CDR2 LQKENI. The CDR3 sequence is CASSRSSGSMYEQFF. The CDR3 DNA reads TGTGCCAGCTCAAGGTCAAGCGGGAGCATGTATGAGCAGTTCTTC. The full variable domain, in which reference TRBV18 and TRBJ2-1 provide the parts outside the CDR3, is NAGVMQNPRHLVRRRGQEARLRCSPMKGHSHVYWYRQLPEEGLKFMVYLQKENIIDESGMPKERFSAEFPKEGPSILRIQQVVRGDSAAYFCASSRSSGSMYEQFFGPGTRLTVL.

V gene TRBV9 combines with J gene TRBJ2-7, with 10 bases lining up with TRBD2. TRBJ2-1 explains the end of the DNA better; the J call may be wrong. CDR1 SGDLS and CDR2 YYNGEE come from the germline V gene. The CDR3 is 15 residues long. The CDR3 nucleotides read TGTGCCAGCAGCGTAGCGGAGCGGGGGGGTAATGAGCAGTTCTTC. Protein product: CASSVAERGGNEQFF.

The chain combines TRBV27 with TRBJ1-4; 7 bases match TRBD1. The CDR3 runs 16 residues. Trimming at V came to 6 bases and at J to 0 bases, leaving 7 bases not matched to a gene. The germline V gene encodes CDR1 MNHEY and CDR2 SMNVEV (reference sequence). CDR3 DNA: TGTGCCAGCAGGCCGACAGGGTTAACAACTAATGAAAAACTGTTTTTT. Encoded protein: CASRPTGLTTNEKLFF.

The V call is TRBV14, the J call TRBJ2-7, with TRBD2 as a possible D gene (6 bases). V lost 0 bases and J 0 bases, leaving 12 bases between the germline ends. CDR1 SGHDN and CDR2 FVKESK come from the germline V gene. The CDR3 consists of 16 residues. Here the CDR3 DNA reads TGTGCCAGCAGCCAAGACAGGCTAGCGAGCTCCTACGAGCAGTACTTC. This encodes CASSQDRLASSYEQYF. Full variable domain (remainder filled in from reference TRBV14 and TRBJ2-7): EAGVTQFPSHSVIEKGQTVTLRCDPISGHDNLYWYRRVMGKEIKFLLHFVKESKQDESGMPNNRFLAERTGGTYSTLKVQPAELEDSGVYFCASSQDRLASSYEQYFGPGTRLTVT.

The V and J genes are TRBV5-1 and TRBJ2-1; 15 positions agree with TRBD2. The CDR3 consists of 19 residues. Germline trimming cut 6 bases from V and 1 base from J; bases unmatched to any gene: 11. Per the germline V gene, CDR1 is SGHRS and CDR2 is YFSETQ. The CDR3 spells CASTMNPGLAGGSYNEQFF. The DNA of the CDR3 is TGCGCCAGCACCATGAACCCGGGACTAGCGGGAGGATCCTACAATGAGCAGTTCTTC.

This clone was seen a handful of times. CDR3 protein: CASISPGHPYEQYF. DNA for the CDR3: TGTGCCAGTATTTCACCGGGACACCCCTACGAGCAGTACTTC. The V call is TRBV19, the J call TRBJ2-7; D perhaps matches TRBD1 (6 bases). This CDR3 is 14 amino acids long. The V end was cut by 7 bases, the J end by 2 bases, with 15 bases between. Germline CDR1 LNHDA, CDR2 SQIVND (reference sequence).

The genes are TRBV27 and TRBJ1-4, with no clear D. This CDR3 is built from 14 residues. V was pared by 6 bases and J by 0 bases, with 8 bases between. Germline V gene sequence: CDR1 MNHEY, CDR2 SMNVEV (reference sequence). The CDR3 DNA reads TGTGCCAGCAGACAGACGGCAACTAATGAAAAACTGTTTTTT. Translating gives CASRQTATNEKLFF.

The V gene is TRBV6-5, the J gene TRBJ2-7; 11 nucleotides match TRBD1. V shed 5 bases and J 5 bases; nucleotides not matched to a gene: 5. CDR1 and CDR2 (germline): MNHEY, SVGAGI. This CDR3 comprises 14 residues. CDR3 residues: CASSLGGQGDEQYF. The CDR3 coding sequence is TGTGCCAGCAGTCTGGGGGGACAGGGGGACGAGCAGTACTTC.

The CDR3 DNA sequence: TGTGCCAGCAGCTTAACCGGGACAGGGATAGGCTACACCTTC. It yields the protein CASSLTGTGIGYTF. V usage is TRBV9 and J usage is TRBJ1-2; 9 bases map to TRBD1. CDR3 size: 14 residues. Trimming removed 4 bases from V and 8 bases from J; junction bases left unmatched: 9. Germline V gene sequence: CDR1 SGDLS, CDR2 YYNGEE.

This chain joins TRBV6-6 and TRBJ1-6; no clear D. The CDR3 totals 13 residues. The V end was cut by 6 bases, the J end by 8 bases, with 11 bases between. Per germline, CDR1 MNHNY and CDR2 SVGAGI (reference sequence). Here the CDR3 DNA reads TGTGCCAGCAGCGTAGACACTGATTCACCCCTCCACTTT. It codes for CASSVDTDSPLHF.

V gene TRBV6-1 combines with J gene TRBJ1-2, with TRBD1 as a possible D gene (6 bases). The CDR3 runs 14 residues. CDR1 is MNHNS, CDR2 SASEGT, per germline. V lost 6 bases and J lost 1, with 12 bases in between. CDR3 region: CASRRTDSNYGYTF. CDR3 coding DNA: TGTGCCAGCAGACGAACGGACAGTAACTATGGCTACACCTTC.

The V and J genes are TRBV14 and TRBJ2-5; D uncertain. The CDR3 contains 13 residues. The germline CDR1 and CDR2 sequences are SGHDN and FVKESK. Trimming removed 7 bases from V and 3 bases from J, with 12 bases in between. CDR3 in DNA: TGTGCCAGCAATCACGGTACCAAAGAGACCCAGTACTTC. Translating gives CASNHGTKETQYF.